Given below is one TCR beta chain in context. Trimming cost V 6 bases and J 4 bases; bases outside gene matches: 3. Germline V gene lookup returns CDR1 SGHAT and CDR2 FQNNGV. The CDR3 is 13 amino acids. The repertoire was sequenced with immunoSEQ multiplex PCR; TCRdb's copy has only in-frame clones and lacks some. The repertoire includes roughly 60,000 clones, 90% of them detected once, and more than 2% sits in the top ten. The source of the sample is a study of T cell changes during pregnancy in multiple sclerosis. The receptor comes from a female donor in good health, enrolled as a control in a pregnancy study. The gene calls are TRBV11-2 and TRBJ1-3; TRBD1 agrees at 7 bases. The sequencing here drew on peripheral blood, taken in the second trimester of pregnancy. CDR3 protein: CASSRTGGNTIYF. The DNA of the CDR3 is TGTGCCAGCAGTCGGACAGGAGGAAACACCATATATTTT. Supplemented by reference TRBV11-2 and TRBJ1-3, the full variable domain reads EAGVAQSPRYKIIEKRQSVAFWCNPISGHATLYWYQQILGQGPKLLIQFQNNGVVDDSQLPKDRFSAERLKGVDSTLKIQPAKLEDSAVYLCASSRTGGNTIYFGEGSWLTVV.